This TCR delta chain was identified during a study of DNA immune sequencing with unique molecular identifiers (dated by TCRdb to 2020 to 2021). In the study overall: Immunomagnetic cell separation was used to enrich gammadelta T cells from buffy coats, and the genomic DNA of the enriched gammadelta T cells was sequenced. gammadelta T cells were enriched from PBMC of 10 healthy individuals by fluorescence-activated cell sorting. To compare enriched with non-enriched material, 100 ng of enriched gammadelta T-cell DNA and 0.8 to 1 ug of non-enriched PBMC DNA were sequenced. The study developed and validated an ultrasensitive DNA-based TRD repertoire sequencing method using PCR-introduced unique molecular identifiers. The method was validated on synthetic reference molecules and on blood samples from healthy individuals. Healthy individuals were used as donors, and sorted peripheral blood gammadelta T cells were profiled from around ten of these donors.

Overall study outcomes, separate from this receptor: Among clonotypes in healthy donors, TRDV2 paired with TRDJ1 was identified as the most common TRD rearrangement. The primer-based approach is unable to detect novel TRD sequences that the primers do not target. TRD repertoire diversity differed among healthy donors, and several donors were highly oligoclonal, with the top 5 clonotypes making up more than half of productive molecules.

The library was built by means of multiplex PCR. A 32-plex assay, with primers for all 8 TRDV and 4 TRDJ genes spanning the CDR3, was used to amplify the genomic DNA. During approximately 3 cycles of barcoding PCR, a 12-nucleotide UMI was attached, and a second PCR using Illumina adapter primers followed. AMPure XP beads were used to purify the libraries, whose quality was checked on a Fragment Analyzer using the HS NGS Fragment kit. Sequencing used an Illumina MiniSeq mid-output kit with roughly 20% PhiX and 150 cycles of paired-end reads. Under the source paper's analysis protocol: MIGEC version 1.2.9 was used to process the reads, grouping reads by UMI and building error-corrected consensus sequences. For post-processing, modified scripts from VDJtools version 1.2.1 were used together with the tcR R package. TCRdb called clones anew from the public reads via CATT; matching DNA rows were later pooled. These V and J calls originate from TCRdb's pipeline instead of the authors' own analysis. Counted in this sample were 550 to 700 delta-chain clones; about 12% of them appeared once. Almost 70% of the sample comes from the top ten.

This clone is categorized as large (0.1 to 1%). It lacks a known antigen. No base-level quality is on record; no much larger clone is a single base apart. The CDR3, cysteine through phenylalanine, is 17 amino acids long. The kept DNA is CDR3 alone, 51 bases in frame from the first base. CDR1 and CDR2 were assigned from the germline V gene as GEAIGNYY and EKD. Trimming removed 3 bases from V and 7 bases from J; the gene matches leave 13 bases unexplained. The receptor was isolated from a human donor in good health. Sequences were obtained from gamma-delta T cells from PBMCs. The chain couples TRDV2 to TRDJ1; 13 of the junction bases match TRDD3. The CDR3 region: CACDSLSTGGYGSKLIF. The DNA is TGTGCCTGTGACTCCCTCAGTACTGGGGGATACGGATCTAAACTCATCTTT.